This record concerns one TCR beta chain sequence. What it binds is not known. This sample is drawn from a study of T cell repertoires in cytomegalovirus infection. TCRdb analysed the reads with MiXCR anew, one entry per CDR3 protein. The data show hundreds of thousands of distinct CDR3 sequences, roughly 43% seen once. Whole-study findings and limits: In two of eight donors, the top clonotype was HLA-C-restricted CMV-specific.

This receptor was taken from a human donor in good health (CMV status not recorded). Some clones in this sample may be carry-over from other donors' samples. The specimen comprised cultured PBMCs, sampled from culture after CMV antigen stimulation.

The CDR3 bases are TGTGCCAGCAGCTTAGAAGGGCAGGGCCTAGGAGATACGCAGTATTTT. This gives the protein CASSLEGQGLGDTQYF. The J gene is TRBJ2-3, the V gene TRBV11-3; D may be TRBD1 (5 bases). This CDR3 is 16 amino acids long. Trimming removed 0 bases from V and 5 bases from J, with 15 bases in between. Looked up from germline, CDR1 is SGHNT and CDR2 is YENEEA.